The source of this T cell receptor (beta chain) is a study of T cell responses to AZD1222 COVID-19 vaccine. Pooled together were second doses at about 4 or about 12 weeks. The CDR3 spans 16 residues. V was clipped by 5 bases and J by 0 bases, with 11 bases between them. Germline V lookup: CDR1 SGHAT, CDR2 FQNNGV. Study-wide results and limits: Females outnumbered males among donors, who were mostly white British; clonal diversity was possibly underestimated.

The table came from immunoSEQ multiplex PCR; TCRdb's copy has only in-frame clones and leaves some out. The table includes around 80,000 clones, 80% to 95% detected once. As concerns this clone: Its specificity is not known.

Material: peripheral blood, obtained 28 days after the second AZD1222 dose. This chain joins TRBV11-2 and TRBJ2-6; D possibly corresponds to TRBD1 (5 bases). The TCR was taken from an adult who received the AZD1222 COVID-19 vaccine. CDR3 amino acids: CASSGGRASGANVLTF. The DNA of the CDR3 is TGTGCCAGCAGCGGCGGCAGGGCCTCTGGGGCCAACGTCCTGACTTTC.